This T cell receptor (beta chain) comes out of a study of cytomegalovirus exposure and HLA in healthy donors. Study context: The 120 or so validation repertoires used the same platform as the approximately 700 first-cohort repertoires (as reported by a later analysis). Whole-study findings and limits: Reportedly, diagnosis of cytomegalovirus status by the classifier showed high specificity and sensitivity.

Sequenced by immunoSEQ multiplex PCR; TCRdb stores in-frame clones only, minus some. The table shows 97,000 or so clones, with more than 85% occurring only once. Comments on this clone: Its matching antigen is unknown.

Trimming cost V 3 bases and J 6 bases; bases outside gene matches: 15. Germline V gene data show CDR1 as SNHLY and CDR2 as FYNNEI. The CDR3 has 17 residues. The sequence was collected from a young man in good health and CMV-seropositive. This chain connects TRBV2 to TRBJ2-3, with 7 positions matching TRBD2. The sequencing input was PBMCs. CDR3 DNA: TGTGCCAGCAGTGAGGTTCTGTCTAGCGGACCTTCGGATACGCAGTATTTT. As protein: CASSEVLSSGPSDTQYF.